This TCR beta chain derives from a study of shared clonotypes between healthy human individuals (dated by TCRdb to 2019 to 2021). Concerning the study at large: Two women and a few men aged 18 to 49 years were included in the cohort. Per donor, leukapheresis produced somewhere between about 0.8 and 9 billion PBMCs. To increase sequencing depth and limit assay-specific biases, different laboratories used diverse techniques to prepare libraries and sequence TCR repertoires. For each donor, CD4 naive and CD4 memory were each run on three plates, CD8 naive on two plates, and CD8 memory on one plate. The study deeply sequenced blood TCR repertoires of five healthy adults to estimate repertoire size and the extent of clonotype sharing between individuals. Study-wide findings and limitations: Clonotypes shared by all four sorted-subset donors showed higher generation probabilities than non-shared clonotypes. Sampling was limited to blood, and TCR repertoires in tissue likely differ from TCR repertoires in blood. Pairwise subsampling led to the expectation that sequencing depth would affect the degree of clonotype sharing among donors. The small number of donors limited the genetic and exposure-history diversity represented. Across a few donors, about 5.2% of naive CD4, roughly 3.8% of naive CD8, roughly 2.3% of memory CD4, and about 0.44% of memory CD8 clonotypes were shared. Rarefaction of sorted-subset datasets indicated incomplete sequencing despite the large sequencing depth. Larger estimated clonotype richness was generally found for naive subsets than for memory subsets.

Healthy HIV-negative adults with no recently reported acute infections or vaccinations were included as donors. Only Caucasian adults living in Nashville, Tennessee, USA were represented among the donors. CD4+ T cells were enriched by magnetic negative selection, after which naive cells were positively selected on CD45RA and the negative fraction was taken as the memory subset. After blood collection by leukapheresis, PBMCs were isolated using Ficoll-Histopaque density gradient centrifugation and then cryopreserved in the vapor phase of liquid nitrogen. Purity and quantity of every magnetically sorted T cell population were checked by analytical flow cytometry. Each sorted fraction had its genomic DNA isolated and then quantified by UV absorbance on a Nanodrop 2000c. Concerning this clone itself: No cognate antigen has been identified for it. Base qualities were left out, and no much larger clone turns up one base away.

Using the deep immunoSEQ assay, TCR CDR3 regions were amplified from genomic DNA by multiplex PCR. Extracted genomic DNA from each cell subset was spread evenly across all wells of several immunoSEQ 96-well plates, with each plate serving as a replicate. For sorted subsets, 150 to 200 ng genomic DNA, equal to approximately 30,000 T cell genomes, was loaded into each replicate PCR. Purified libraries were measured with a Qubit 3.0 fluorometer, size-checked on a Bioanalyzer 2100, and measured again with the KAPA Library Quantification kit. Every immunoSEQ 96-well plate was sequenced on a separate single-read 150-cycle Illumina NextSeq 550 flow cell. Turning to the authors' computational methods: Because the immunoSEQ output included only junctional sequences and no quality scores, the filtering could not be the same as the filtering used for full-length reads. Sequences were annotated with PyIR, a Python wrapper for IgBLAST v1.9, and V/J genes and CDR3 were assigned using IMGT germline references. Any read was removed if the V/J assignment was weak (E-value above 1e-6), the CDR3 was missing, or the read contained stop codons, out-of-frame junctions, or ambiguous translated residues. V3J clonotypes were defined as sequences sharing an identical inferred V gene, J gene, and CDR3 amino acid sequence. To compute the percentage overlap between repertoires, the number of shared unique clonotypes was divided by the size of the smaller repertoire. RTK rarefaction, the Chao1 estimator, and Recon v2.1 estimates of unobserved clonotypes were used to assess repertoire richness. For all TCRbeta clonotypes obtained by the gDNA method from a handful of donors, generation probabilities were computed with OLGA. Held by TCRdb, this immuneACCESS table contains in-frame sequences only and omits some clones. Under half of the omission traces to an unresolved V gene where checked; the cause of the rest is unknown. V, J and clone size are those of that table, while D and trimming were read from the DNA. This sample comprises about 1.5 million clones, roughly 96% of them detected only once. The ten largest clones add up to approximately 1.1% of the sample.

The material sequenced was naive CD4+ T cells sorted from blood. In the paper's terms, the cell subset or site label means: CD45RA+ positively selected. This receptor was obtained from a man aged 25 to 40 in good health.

Here the CDR3 is given as CASSRKTSGKYNEQFF. The base sequence is TGTGCCAGCTCACGTAAGACTAGCGGGAAATACAATGAGCAGTTCTTC. In this chain, TRBV18 is recombined with TRBJ2-1; 11 bases in the middle match TRBD2. The CDR3 runs 16 amino acids, cysteine and phenylalanine included. The CDR3 DNA has 48 bases and is translated from base 1. From the germline V gene, CDR1 is KGHSH and CDR2 is LQKENI. The V end gives up 4 bases and the J end 4 bases, leaving 6 bases in the junction not matched to a gene.